The clone carrying this TCR beta chain was counted at least ten times. This specimen belongs to a study of T cells in Graves' hyperthyroidism and ophthalmopathy. Amplification of TCR beta CDR3 regions was performed using RNA transcripts as template. The primer set for the first-round RT-PCR of the TCR CDR3 was HTBI. TCRdb re-analysed the multiplex PCR reads in MiXCR, keeping a single row per CDR3 protein. Of around 610,000 distinct CDR3 sequences in the sample, roughly 14% are singletons; the top ten hold about 4.5%. The V end was cut by 1 base, the J end by 5 bases, with 8 bases between. The CDR3 is 13 residues long. Germline V gene data show CDR1 as SGHTA and CDR2 as FQGNSA.

Sequencing was carried out using blood. The sequence came from a middle-aged woman with Graves' ophthalmopathy. This chain connects TRBV7-2 to TRBJ2-5; no firm D call. CDR3 coding DNA: TGTGCCAGCAGCTTAGGATTGTCGGAGACCCAGTACTTC. Amino acids: CASSLGLSETQYF.